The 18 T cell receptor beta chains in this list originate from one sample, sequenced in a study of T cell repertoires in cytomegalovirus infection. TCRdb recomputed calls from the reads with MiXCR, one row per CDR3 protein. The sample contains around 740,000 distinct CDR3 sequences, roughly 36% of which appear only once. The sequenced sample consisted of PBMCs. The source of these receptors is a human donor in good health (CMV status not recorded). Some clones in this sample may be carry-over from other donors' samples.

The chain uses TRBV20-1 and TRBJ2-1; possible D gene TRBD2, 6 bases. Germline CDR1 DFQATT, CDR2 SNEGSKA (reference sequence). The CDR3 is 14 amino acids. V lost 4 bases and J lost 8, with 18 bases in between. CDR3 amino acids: CSAKDRLGAHEQFF. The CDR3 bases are TGCAGTGCTAAAGACAGACTAGGAGCTCATGAGCAGTTCTTC.

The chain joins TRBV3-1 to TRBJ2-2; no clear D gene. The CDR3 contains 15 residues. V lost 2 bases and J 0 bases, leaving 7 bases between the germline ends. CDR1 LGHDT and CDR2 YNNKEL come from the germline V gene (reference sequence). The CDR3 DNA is TGTGCCAGCAGCCAACGGCCCTCGAACACCGGGGAGCTGTTTTTT. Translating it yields CASSQRPSNTGELFF.

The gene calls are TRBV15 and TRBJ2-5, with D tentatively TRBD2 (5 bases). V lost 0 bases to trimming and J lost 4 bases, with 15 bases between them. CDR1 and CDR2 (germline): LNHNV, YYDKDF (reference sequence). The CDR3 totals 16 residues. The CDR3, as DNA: TGTGCCACCAGCAGAGAATATGAGGGTTGGGGAGAGACCCAGTACTTC. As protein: CATSREYEGWGETQYF.

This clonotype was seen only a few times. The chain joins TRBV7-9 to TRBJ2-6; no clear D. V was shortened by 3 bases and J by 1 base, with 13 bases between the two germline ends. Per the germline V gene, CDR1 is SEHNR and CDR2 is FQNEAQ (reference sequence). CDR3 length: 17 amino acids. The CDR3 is CASSFRPVLSGANVLTF. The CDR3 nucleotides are TGTGCCAGCAGCTTCAGGCCAGTCCTGTCTGGGGCCAACGTCCTGACTTTC. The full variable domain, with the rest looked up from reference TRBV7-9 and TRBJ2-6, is DTGVSQNPRHKITKRGQNVTFRCDPISEHNRLYWYRQTLGQGPEFLTYFQNEAQLEKSRLLSDRFSAERPKGSFSTLEIQRTEQGDSAMYLCASSFRPVLSGANVLTFGAGSRLTVL.

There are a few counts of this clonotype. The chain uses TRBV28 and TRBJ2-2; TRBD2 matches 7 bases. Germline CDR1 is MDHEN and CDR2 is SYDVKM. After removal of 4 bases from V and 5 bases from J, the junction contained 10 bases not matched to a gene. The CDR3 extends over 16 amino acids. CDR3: CASSSPGGLGTGELFF. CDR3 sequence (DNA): TGTGCCAGCAGTTCTCCGGGAGGATTGGGGACCGGGGAGCTGTTTTTT.

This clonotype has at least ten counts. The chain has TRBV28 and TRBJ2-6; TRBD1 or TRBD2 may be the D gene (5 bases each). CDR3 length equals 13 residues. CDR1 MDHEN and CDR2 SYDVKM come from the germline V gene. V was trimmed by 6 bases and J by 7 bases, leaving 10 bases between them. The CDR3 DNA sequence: TGTGCCAGCAGCGGGGCGTCCGCCAACGTCCTGACTTTC. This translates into CASSGASANVLTF.

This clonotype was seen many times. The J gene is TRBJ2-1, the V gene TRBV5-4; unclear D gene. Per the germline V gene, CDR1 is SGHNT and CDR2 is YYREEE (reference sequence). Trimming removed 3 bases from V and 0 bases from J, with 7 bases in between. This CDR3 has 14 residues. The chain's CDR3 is CASSSGSSYNEQFF. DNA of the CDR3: TGTGCCAGCAGCTCTGGTAGCTCCTACAATGAGCAGTTCTTC.

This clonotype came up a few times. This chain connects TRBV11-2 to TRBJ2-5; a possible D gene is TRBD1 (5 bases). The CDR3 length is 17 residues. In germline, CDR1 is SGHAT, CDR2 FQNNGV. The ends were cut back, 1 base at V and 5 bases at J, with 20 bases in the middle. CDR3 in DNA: TGTGCCAGCAGCTTAGGGCGGATGGCAGGGCTCTTGGAGACCCAGTACTTC. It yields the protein CASSLGRMAGLLETQYF.

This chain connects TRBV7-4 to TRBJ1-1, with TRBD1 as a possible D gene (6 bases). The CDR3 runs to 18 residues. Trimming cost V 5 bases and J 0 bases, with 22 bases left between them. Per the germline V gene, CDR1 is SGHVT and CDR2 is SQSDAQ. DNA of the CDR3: TGTGCCAGCAGCCCGACTAACAGGGTTTCTACAATGAACACTGAAGCTTTCTTT. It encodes CASSPTNRVSTMNTEAFF.

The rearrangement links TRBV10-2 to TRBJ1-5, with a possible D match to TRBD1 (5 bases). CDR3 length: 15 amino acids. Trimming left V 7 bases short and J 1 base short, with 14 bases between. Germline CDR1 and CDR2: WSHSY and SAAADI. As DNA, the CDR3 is TGCGCCAGCACCAAGACGGGGGGAAGCAATCAGCCCCAGCATTTT. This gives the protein CASTKTGGSNQPQHF.

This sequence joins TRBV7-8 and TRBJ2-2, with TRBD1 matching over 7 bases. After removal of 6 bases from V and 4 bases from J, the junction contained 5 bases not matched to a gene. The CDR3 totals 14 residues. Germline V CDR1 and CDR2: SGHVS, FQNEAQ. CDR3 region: CASSPNRGTGELFF. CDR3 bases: TGTGCCAGCAGTCCTAACAGGGGCACCGGGGAGCTGTTTTTT.

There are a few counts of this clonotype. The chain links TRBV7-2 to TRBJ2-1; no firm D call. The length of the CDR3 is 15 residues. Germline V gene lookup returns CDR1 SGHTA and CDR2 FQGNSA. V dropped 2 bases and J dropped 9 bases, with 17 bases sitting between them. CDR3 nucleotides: TGTGCCAGCAGCTTATTGTCCGTCGAGAAGGCTGAGCAGTTCTTC. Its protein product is CASSLLSVEKAEQFF.

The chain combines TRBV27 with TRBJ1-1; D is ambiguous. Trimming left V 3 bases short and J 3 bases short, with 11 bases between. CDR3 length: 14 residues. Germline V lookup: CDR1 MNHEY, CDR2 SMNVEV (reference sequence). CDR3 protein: CASSFPPDYTEAFF. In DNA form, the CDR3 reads TGTGCCAGCAGTTTCCCCCCGGATTACACTGAAGCTTTCTTT.

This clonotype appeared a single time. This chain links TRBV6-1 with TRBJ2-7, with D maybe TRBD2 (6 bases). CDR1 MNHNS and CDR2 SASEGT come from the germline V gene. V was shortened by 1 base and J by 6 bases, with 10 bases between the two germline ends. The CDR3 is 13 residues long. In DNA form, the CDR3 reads TGTGCCAGCAGTGAAGGACTAGGCTCCGAGCAGTACTTC. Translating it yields CASSEGLGSEQYF.

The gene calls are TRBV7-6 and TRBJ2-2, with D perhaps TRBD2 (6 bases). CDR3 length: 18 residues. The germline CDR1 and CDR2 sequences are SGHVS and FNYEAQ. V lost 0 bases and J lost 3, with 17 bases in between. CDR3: CASSLALGSGLDTGELFF. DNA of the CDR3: TGTGCCAGCAGCTTAGCGTTGGGTAGCGGCCTAGACACCGGGGAGCTGTTTTTT.

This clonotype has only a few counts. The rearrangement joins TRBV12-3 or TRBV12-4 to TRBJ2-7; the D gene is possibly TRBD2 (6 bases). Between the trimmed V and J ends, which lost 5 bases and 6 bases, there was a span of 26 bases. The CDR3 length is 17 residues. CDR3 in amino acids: CASSPSLLARRPLEQYF. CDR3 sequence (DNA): TGTGCCAGCAGTCCCTCTTTACTAGCCCGGAGGCCTCTCGAGCAGTACTTC.

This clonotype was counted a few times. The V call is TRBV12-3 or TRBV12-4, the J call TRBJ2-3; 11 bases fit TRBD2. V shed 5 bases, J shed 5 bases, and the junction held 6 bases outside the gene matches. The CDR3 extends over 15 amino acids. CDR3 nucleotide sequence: TGTGCCAGCAGTCCCCCACTAGCGGGAGTAGATACGCAGTATTTT. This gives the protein CASSPPLAGVDTQYF.

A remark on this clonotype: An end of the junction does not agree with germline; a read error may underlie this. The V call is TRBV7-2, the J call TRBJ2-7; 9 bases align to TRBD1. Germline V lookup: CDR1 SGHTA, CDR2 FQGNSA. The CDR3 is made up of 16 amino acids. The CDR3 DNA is TGTGCCAGCAGCTCGACCGTGACAGGGGGAACCTACGAGCCGTCCTTC. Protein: CASSSTVTGGTYEPSF.